The 13 T cell receptor beta chains given below trace back to one sample, sequenced in a study of T-cell memory formation after mild COVID-19. A single record per CDR3 protein comes from TCRdb applying MiXCR to the 5' RACE reads. Of about 130,000 distinct CDR3 sequences detected, over 15% appear once; the ten largest clones hold about 5.2%. The sample consisted of PBMCs or a T cell subset sorted from them (not recorded which). The origin of the receptors is a man between 18 and 29 years old who had mild COVID-19 (a few samples of this study predate the infection). Cell type and time point are not known.

This clonotype has a handful of counts. This chain joins TRBV20-1 and TRBJ1-1; D gene ambiguous. This CDR3 comprises 12 residues. The V end was cut by 3 bases, the J end by 11 bases, with 16 bases between. Germline CDR1 reads DFQATT; CDR2 reads SNEGSKA (reference sequence). This CDR3 is CSASLTTPKAFF. CDR3 in DNA: TGCAGTGCTAGTCTCACTACGCCTAAGGCTTTCTTT.

This sequence joins TRBV18 and TRBJ2-5; D is undetermined. V dropped 1 base and J dropped 4 bases, with 7 bases sitting between them. The CDR3 is made up of 13 amino acids. Germline V gives CDR1 KGHSH, CDR2 LQKENI. CDR3 DNA: TGTGCCAGCTCACCACTGGAGAGAGAGACCCAGTACTTC. As protein: CASSPLERETQYF.

The rearrangement joins TRBV18 to TRBJ1-1; D is unresolved. Germline CDR1 and CDR2: KGHSH and LQKENI. V lost 5 bases, J lost 1 base, and 14 bases lay in between. The CDR3 length is 15 residues. CDR3 sequence: CASSSRLAGNTEAFF. The CDR3 DNA follows: TGTGCCAGCTCATCTCGACTGGCGGGGAACACTGAAGCTTTCTTT. Full variable domain (missing parts from reference TRBV18 and TRBJ1-1): NAGVMQNPRHLVRRRGQEARLRCSPMKGHSHVYWYRQLPEEGLKFMVYLQKENIIDESGMPKERFSAEFPKEGPSILRIQQVVRGDSAAYFCASSSRLAGNTEAFFGQGTRLTVV.

This clonotype was seen a handful of times. CDR3 in amino acids: CSARVAGGPTDTQYF. The CDR3 DNA is TGCAGTGCTAGAGTGGCGGGGGGGCCTACAGATACGCAGTATTTT. V and J are TRBV20-1 and TRBJ2-3, with TRBD2 matching over 9 bases. Unmatched junction bases numbered 5, after V lost 1 base and J lost 3 bases. The CDR3 consists of 15 residues. Germline V gene sequence: CDR1 DFQATT, CDR2 SNEGSKA (reference sequence).

V is TRBV2 and J is TRBJ1-6; D is unresolved. The CDR3 extends over 15 amino acids. Germline V CDR1 and CDR2: SNHLY, FYNNEI. The V gene lost 8 bases and the J gene lost 4 bases, with 15 bases spanning the gap. The chain's CDR3 is CASSTRTLYNSPLHF. CDR3 DNA sequence: TGTGCCAGCTCTACCCGGACTTTATATAATTCACCCCTCCACTTT.

This clonotype has only a few counts. The rearrangement joins TRBV18 to TRBJ2-1, with D hard to call. V lost 3 bases and J 7 bases, leaving 19 bases between the germline ends. Germline V gene lookup returns CDR1 KGHSH and CDR2 LQKENI. This CDR3 is built from 16 residues. This CDR3 is CASSPPNGPDLNEQFF. The CDR3 region has the DNA TGTGCCAGCTCACCCCCTAACGGACCGGACCTAAATGAGCAGTTCTTC.

This clonotype showed up just a few times. This chain uses TRBV7-2 with TRBJ2-6; no clear D. The CDR3 sequence is 16 residues long. Trimming removed 2 bases at V and 0 bases at J, with 8 bases between. CDR1 is SGHTA, CDR2 FQGNSA, per germline. The DNA of the CDR3 is TGTGCCAGCAGCTTATATCTAATCTCTGGGGCCAACGTCCTGACTTTC. Translating it yields CASSLYLISGANVLTF.

The chain combines TRBV20-1 with TRBJ1-1, with TRBD1 matching 12 bases. CDR1 and CDR2 (germline): DFQATT, SNEGSKA (reference sequence). With V trimmed by 6 bases and J by 3 bases, 2 bases remained unmatched. The CDR3 loop spans 13 amino acids. DNA of the CDR3: TGCAGTGCCGGGACAGGGGGCGACACTGAAGCTTTCTTT. This translates into CSAGTGGDTEAFF.

This clonotype has just a few counts. The CDR3 loop is CSTRAGWGMNTEAFF. The CDR3 bases are TGCAGCACGAGGGCTGGATGGGGGATGAACACTGAAGCTTTCTTT. The chain joins TRBV29-1 to TRBJ1-1, with a weak D call TRBD1 (5 bases). V lost 8 bases to trimming and J lost 0 bases, with 19 bases between them. The CDR3 is 15 amino acids. CDR1 is SQVTM, CDR2 ANQGSEA, per germline. Full variable domain (rest looked up from reference TRBV29-1 and TRBJ1-1): SAVISQKPSRDICQRGTSLTIQCQVDSQVTMMFWYRQQPGQSLTLIATANQGSEATYESGFVIDKFPISRPNLTFSTLTVSNMSPEDSSIYLCSTRAGWGMNTEAFFGQGTRLTVV.

The chain links TRBV3-1 to TRBJ1-2; D is unclear. The CDR3 totals 15 residues. The germline gives CDR1 LGHDT, CDR2 YNNKEL (reference sequence). The germline V and J ends were trimmed by 0 bases and 3 bases, with 11 bases remaining between them. Here the CDR3 DNA reads TGTGCCAGCAGCCAAGAGGGCGGAGGGCACTATGGCTACACCTTC. Amino acids: CASSQEGGGHYGYTF.

The sample holds a few counts of this clonotype. V gene TRBV7-2 combines with J gene TRBJ2-5, with D possibly matching TRBD2 (5 bases). V gave up 4 bases and J gave up 7 bases, with 16 bases separating them. The CDR3 loop spans 14 amino acids. Germline CDR1 and CDR2: SGHTA and FQGNSA. CDR3 sequence reads: CASSSGPSGGTQYF. The CDR3, as DNA: TGTGCCAGCAGCTCCGGCCCCTCCGGAGGGACCCAGTACTTC.

This clonotype was found a few times. This chain uses TRBV6-2 or TRBV6-3 with TRBJ2-2; a weak D match, TRBD1 (6 bases). The CDR3 sequence is 16 residues long. Deletions cut 2 bases from V and 7 bases from J, with 17 bases between. Looked up from germline, CDR1 is MNHEY and CDR2 is SVGEGT. CDR3 residues: CASSYLPGEYGGELFF. CDR3 nucleotide sequence: TGTGCCAGCAGTTACCTTCCAGGGGAATATGGCGGGGAGCTGTTTTTT.

This clonotype was seen a handful of times. The chain links TRBV7-2 to TRBJ1-2; perhaps TRBD1 as D (5 bases). Germline CDR1 SGHTA, CDR2 FQGNSA. Trimming removed 3 bases from V and 8 bases from J, with 13 bases in between. The CDR3 is 13 amino acids. The CDR3 spells CASSFNGAKGYTF. Here the CDR3 DNA reads TGTGCCAGCAGCTTTAACGGGGCGAAAGGCTACACCTTC.